The clone carrying this T cell receptor (beta chain) was counted a few times. Assay used: immunoSEQ multiplex PCR; TCRdb lists only in-frame clones, some missing. The sample records some 90,000 clones, roughly 93% being singletons. These data originate in a study of OX40 agonist ivuxolimab in advanced cancers. With 0 bases removed from V and 10 bases from J, the gap between germline ends came to 7 bases. The CDR3 consists of 13 residues. Germline CDR1 MGHDK, CDR2 SYGVNS. This sequence joins TRBV25-1 and TRBJ1-6; D is possibly TRBD1 (6 bases). The sample in question was CD4+ or CD8+ T cells sorted from blood, obtained in a trial of the OX40 agonist ivuxolimab. The receptor comes from an adult with an advanced solid tumor such as melanoma, head and neck, liver or kidney cancer. CDR3 loop: CASSEYRGSPLHF. The DNA of the CDR3 is TGTGCCAGCAGTGAATATAGGGGGTCACCCCTCCACTTT.